The T cell receptor beta chain under discussion was sequenced for a study of Ad26.COV2.S vaccination and SARS-CoV-2 variants. The study, taken as a whole, reports: People who got the vaccine had more spike-specific TCR breadth than people who got placebo. Non-spike TCR breadth showed similarity between vaccine and placebo recipients. Total T cell responses, in the TCR breadth and depth analyses, may have been underestimated.

The protocol was immunoSEQ multiplex PCR, while the TCRdb copy is restricted to in-frame clones and leaves out a portion. The sample has around 350,000 clones, just over 90% seen once. The CDR3 is 15 amino acids. Trimming removed 2 bases from V and 4 bases from J, with 11 bases in between. Germline CDR1 MNHEY, CDR2 SVGAGI. Only one count was recorded for this clone. Its target is not known. The origin of this receptor is a human donor who had recovered from COVID-19. This material consisted of peripheral blood, taken after recovery from COVID-19. This chain connects TRBV6-5 to TRBJ2-2, with D tentatively TRBD2 (6 bases). The CDR3: CASSYPAGPTGELFF. CDR3 coding DNA: TGTGCCAGCAGTTACCCGGCGGGGCCCACCGGGGAGCTGTTTTTT.